The clone carrying this TCR beta chain was picked up one time. This entry belongs to a study of blood T cell repertoires in COVID-19. Study in general: Material from acute and convalescent COVID-19 was sourced from the United States, Italy and Spain.

Trimming left V 5 bases short and J 1 base short, with 10 bases between. Germline CDR1 KGHSH, CDR2 LQKENI. The CDR3 is 14 residues long. Per the original methods: Reference gene primer amplification gave estimated nucleated cell counts. Measured with immunoSEQ multiplex PCR; TCRdb has only the in-frame clones, and not every one. V and J calls and clone size come straight from that table; D and trimming were deduced from the DNA. The profile shows about 110,000 clones, around 86% of them singletons. The chain has TRBV18 and TRBJ2-3; D remains ambiguous. The sample was peripheral blood. This receptor was identified in a man between 65 and 79 years old with acute or convalescent COVID-19. This CDR3 is CASSSLTGTDTQYF. CDR3 bases: TGTGCCAGCTCATCCCTAACAGGCACAGATACGCAGTATTTT.